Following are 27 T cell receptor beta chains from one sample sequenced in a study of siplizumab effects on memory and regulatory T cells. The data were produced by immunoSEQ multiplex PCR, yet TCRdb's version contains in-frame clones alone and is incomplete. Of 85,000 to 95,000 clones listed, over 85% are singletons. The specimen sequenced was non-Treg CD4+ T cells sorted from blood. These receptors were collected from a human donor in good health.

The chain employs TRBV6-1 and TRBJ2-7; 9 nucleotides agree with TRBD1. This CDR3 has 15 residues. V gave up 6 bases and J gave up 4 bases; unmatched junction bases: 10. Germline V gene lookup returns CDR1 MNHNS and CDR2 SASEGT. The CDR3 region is CASSERTGEVYEQYF. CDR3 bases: TGTGCCAGCAGCGAACGGACAGGGGAGGTTTACGAGCAGTACTTC.

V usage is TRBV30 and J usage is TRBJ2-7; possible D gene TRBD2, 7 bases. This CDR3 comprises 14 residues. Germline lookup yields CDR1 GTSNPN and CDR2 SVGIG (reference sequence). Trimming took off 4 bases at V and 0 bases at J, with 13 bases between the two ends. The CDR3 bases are TGTGCCTGGAACGCGGGGGCAACCTCCTACGAGCAGTACTTC. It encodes CAWNAGATSYEQYF.

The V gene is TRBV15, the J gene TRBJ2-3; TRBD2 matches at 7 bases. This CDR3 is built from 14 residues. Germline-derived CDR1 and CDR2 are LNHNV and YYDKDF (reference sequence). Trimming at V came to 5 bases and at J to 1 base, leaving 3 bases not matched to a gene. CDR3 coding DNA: TGTGCCACCAGCCCCCGGGGGGGCACAGATACGCAGTATTTT. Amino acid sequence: CATSPRGGTDTQYF.

The CDR3: CASRAGGKAIEQYF. The CDR3, as DNA: TGTGCCAGCCGGGCGGGGGGCAAGGCTATCGAGCAGTACTTC. J is TRBJ2-7 and V is TRBV2; TRBD2 agrees at 8 bases. Germline V lookup: CDR1 SNHLY, CDR2 FYNNEI. This CDR3 has 14 residues. J was trimmed by 6 bases and V by 8 bases; bases with no gene match: 12.

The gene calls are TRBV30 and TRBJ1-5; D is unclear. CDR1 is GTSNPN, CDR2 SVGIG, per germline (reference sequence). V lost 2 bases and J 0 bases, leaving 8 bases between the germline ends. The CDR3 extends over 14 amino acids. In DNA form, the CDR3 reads TGTGCCTGGAGTTACGGATCTAGCAATCAGCCCCAGCATTTT. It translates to CAWSYGSSNQPQHF.

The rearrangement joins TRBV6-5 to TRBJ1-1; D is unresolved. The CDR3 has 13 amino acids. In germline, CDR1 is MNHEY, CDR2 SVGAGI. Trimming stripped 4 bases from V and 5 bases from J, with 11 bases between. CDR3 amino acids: CASSSWEGTEAFF. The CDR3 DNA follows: TGTGCCAGCAGTTCTTGGGAGGGTACTGAAGCTTTCTTT.

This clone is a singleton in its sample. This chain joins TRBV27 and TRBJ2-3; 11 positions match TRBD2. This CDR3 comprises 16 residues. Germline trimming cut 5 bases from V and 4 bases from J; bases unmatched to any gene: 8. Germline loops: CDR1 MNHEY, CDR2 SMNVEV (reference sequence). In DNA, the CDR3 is TGTGCCAGCAGTCCACAGACTAGCGGGAAGGCAGATACGCAGTATTTT. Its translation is CASSPQTSGKADTQYF.

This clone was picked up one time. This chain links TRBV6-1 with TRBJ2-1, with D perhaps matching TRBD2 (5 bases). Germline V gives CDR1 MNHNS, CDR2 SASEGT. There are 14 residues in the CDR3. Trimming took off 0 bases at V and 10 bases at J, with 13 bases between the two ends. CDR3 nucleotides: TGTGCCAGCAGTGAAGCGCAAGAGGGTAACGAGCAGTTCTTC. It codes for CASSEAQEGNEQFF.

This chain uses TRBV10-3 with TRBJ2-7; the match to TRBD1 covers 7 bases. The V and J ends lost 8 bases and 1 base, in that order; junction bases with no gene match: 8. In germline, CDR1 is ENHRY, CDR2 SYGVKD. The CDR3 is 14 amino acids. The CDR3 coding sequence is TGTGCCATCCGGGACAGCAAGGTTTCCTACGAGCAGTACTTC. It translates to CAIRDSKVSYEQYF.

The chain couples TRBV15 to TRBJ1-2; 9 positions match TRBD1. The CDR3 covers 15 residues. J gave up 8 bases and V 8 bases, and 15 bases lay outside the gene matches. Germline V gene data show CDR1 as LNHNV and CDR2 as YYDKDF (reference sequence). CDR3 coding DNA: TGTGCCACCCCCCCCGGGACAGGGACCCCGGGCGGCTACACCTTC. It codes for CATPPGTGTPGGYTF.

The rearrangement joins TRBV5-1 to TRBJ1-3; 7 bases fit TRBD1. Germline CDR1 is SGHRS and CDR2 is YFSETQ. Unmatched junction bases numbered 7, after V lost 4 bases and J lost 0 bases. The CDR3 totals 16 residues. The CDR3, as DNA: TGCGCCAGCAGCGCGGACAGGTCGGGCTCTGGAAACACCATATATTTT. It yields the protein CASSADRSGSGNTIYF.

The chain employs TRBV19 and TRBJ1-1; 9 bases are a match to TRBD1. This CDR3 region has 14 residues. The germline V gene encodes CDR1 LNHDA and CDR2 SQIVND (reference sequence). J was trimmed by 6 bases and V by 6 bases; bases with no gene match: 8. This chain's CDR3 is CASSTSGQGAEAFF. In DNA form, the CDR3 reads TGTGCCAGTAGCACCTCGGGACAGGGCGCTGAAGCTTTCTTT.

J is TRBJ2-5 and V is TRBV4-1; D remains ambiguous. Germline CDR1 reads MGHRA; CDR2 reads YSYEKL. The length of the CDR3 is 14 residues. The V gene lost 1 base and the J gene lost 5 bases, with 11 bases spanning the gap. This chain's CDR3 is CASSQVTRLETQYF. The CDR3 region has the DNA TGCGCCAGCAGCCAAGTGACTCGACTGGAGACCCAGTACTTC.

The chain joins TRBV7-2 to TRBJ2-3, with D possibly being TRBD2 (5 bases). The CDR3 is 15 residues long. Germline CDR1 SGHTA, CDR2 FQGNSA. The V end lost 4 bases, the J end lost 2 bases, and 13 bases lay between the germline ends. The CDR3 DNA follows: TGTGCCAGCAGCTCGGACTCACCGGCCACAGATACGCAGTATTTT. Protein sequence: CASSSDSPATDTQYF.

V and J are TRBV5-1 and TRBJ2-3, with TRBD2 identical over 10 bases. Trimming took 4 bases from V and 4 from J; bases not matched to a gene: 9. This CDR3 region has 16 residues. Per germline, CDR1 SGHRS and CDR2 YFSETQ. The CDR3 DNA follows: TGCGCCAGCAGCCCGTCTAGCGGGGGTTCGTCAGATACGCAGTATTTT. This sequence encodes CASSPSSGGSSDTQYF.

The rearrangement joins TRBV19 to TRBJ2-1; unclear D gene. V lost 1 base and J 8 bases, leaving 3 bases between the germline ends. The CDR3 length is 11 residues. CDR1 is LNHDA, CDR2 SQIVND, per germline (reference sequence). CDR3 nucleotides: TGTGCCAGTAGTATAGCCCATGAGCAGTTCTTC. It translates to CASSIAHEQFF.

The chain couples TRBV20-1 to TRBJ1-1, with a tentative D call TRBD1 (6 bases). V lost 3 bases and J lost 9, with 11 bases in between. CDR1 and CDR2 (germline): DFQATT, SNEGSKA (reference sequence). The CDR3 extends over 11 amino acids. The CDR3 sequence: CSARGGAQAFF. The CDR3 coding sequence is TGCAGTGCTAGGGGGGGGGCTCAAGCTTTCTTT.

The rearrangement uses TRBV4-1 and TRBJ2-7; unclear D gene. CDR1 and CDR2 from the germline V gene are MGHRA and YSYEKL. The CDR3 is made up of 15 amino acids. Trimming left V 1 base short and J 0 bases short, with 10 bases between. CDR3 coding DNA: TGCGCCAGCAGCCAAGTGGGCAAGAGCTCCTACGAGCAGTACTTC. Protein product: CASSQVGKSSYEQYF.

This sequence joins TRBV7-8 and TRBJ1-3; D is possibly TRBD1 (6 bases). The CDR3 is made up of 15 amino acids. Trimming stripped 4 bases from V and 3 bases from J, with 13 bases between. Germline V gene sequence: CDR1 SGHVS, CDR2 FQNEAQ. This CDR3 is CASSSTGYGGNTIYF. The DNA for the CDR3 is TGTGCCAGCAGCTCAACAGGGTACGGTGGAAACACCATATATTTT.

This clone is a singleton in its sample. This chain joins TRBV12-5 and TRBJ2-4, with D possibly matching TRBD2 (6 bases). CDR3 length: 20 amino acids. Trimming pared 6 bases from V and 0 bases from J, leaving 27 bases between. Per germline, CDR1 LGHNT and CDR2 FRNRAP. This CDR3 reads CASGHWGLSEPTLAKNIQYF. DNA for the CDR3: TGTGCTAGTGGCCACTGGGGACTTAGCGAACCAACACTAGCCAAAAACATTCAGTACTTC.

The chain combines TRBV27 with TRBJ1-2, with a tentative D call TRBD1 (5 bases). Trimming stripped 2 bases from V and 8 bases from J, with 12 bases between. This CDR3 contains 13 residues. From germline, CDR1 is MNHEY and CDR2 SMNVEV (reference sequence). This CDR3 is CASSLRSGGGYTF. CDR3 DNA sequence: TGTGCCAGCAGTTTAAGGAGCGGGGGGGGCTACACCTTC.

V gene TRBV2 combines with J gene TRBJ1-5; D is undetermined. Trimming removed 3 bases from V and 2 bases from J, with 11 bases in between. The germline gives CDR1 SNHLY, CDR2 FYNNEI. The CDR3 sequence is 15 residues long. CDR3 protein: CASSDLRAGNQPQHF. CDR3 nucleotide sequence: TGTGCCAGCAGTGATTTGAGGGCGGGCAATCAGCCCCAGCATTTT.

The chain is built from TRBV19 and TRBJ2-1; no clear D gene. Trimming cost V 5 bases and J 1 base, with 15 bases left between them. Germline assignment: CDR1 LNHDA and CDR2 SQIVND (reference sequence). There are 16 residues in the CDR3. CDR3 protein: CASSPRVSTSYNEQFF. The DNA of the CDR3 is TGTGCCAGTAGTCCCCGAGTATCGACTTCCTACAATGAGCAGTTCTTC. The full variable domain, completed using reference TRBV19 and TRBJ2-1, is DGGITQSPKYLFRKEGQNVTLSCEQNLNHDAMYWYRQDPGQGLRLIYYSQIVNDFQKGDIAEGYSVSREKKESFPLTVTSAQKNPTAFYLCASSPRVSTSYNEQFFGPGTRLTVL.

The CDR3 nucleotides are TGCGCCAGCACCCCCGATAATAACCCCAACTACGAGCAGTACTTC. Translation gives CASTPDNNPNYEQYF. The chain combines TRBV5-1 with TRBJ2-7, with D unresolved. CDR3 length equals 15 residues. Germline CDR1 SGHRS, CDR2 YFSETQ. The V end lost 6 bases, the J end lost 3 bases, and 19 bases lay between the germline ends.

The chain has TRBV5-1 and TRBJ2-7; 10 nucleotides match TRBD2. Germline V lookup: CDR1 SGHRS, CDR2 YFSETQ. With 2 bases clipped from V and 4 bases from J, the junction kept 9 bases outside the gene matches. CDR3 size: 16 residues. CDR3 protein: CASSLLSGGSTYEQYF. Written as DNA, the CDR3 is TGCGCCAGCAGCTTACTTAGCGGGGGGTCCACGTACGAGCAGTACTTC.

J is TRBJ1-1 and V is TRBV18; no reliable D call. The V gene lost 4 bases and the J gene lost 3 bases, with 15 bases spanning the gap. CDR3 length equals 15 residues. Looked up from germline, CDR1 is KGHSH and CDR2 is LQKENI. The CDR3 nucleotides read TGTGCCAGCTCACTCCAGGCAGGCGTAGACACTGAAGCTTTCTTT. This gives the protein CASSLQAGVDTEAFF.

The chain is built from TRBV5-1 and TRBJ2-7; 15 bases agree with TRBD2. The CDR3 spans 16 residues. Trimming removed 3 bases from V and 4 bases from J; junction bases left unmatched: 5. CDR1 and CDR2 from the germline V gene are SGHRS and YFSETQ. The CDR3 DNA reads TGCGCCAGCAGCTCAGGGACTAGCGGGAGGTTTTACGAGCAGTACTTC. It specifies CASSSGTSGRFYEQYF.